The T cell receptor beta chain under discussion was sequenced for a study of shared clonotypes between healthy human individuals. About the study: Researchers drew samples from two women and a few men aged 18 to 49. General study points: In this cohort, only blood was sampled, and tissue repertoires likely differ.

The CDR3 contains 13 residues. Germline V gives CDR1 SEHNR, CDR2 FQNEAQ (reference sequence). The trim removed 1 base at V and 11 bases at J, leaving 3 bases unmatched. Ten immunoSEQ deep assay plates were used to sequence the DNA of unsorted PBMCs. Libraries were prepared by immunoSEQ multiplex PCR; TCRdb keeps only in-frame clonotypes and omits some of them. The table has some 490,000 clones, roughly 80% seen once. The donor cohort consisted entirely of Caucasian adults residing in Nashville, Tennessee. Notes on this clone: The target antigen is unknown.

This chain links TRBV7-9 with TRBJ2-1; TRBD2 aligns across 9 bases. Sequenced sample: PBMCs. The receptor's source is a woman aged 40 to 50 in good health. Some clones in this sample may be carry-over from other donors' samples. This chain's CDR3 is CASSLEPSGKQFF. Written as DNA, the CDR3 is TGTGCCAGCAGCTTAGAGCCTAGCGGGAAGCAGTTCTTC.